This TCR beta chain was profiled in a study of T cells after yellow fever vaccination (dated by TCRdb to between 2018 and 2020). About the investigation overall: The SMART-Seq v4 Ultra Low Input RNA kit was used to prepare libraries from fractions with low cell numbers. To follow T-cell clones before and after primary and booster YFV17D yellow fever vaccination, bulk TCR alpha and beta repertoires were sequenced over time. Two healthy male donors, one aged 18 to 29 and one aged 30 to 40 years, were included in the cohort. Bulk PBMC replicates and cell subsets were isolated from blood drawn at multiple timepoints before and after both primary and secondary immunization.

The sample's treatment or condition, from its label and the paper: live attenuated yellow fever vaccine strain. At every blood-draw timepoint, two biological replicates of bulk PBMCs were collected. PBMCs were isolated from peripheral blood using a standard Ficoll-Paque protocol. RNA was extracted with TriZol from bulk PBMCs, CD4 and CD8 fractions, and dextramer-positive and dextramer-negative fractions. V loses 1 base, J loses 2 bases, and the germline ends lie 5 bases apart. Via the germline V gene, CDR1 is SGHDN and CDR2 FVKESK. There are 13 amino acids in the CDR3, from cysteine to phenylalanine inclusive. The DNA shown is the 39-base CDR3, in frame from base 1. The sequencer was an Illumina NovaSeq 6000. TCR cDNA was synthesized by 5'RACE template switching, which introduced a universal primer site and unique molecular identifiers. Priming for cDNA synthesis came from both the TCR alpha and TCR beta constant segments. Library amplification involved two PCR steps, and the second step added sample barcodes and sequencing adapters. Sequencing of libraries was done on Illumina HiSeq 2500 (2x100 bp) or NovaSeq (2x150 bp). The study's processing was this. MIGEC was used to demultiplex reads and collapse the reads into UMI consensus sequences, and MiXCR was used for V(D)J alignment. Vaccine-responding clonotypes were defined with edgeR using replicate PBMC samples, requiring FDR below 0.01 and a log2 fold change above 5 up to day 15. Bulk clonotypes were assigned CD4 or CD8 identity according to which sequenced CD4 or CD8 repertoire held them at higher abundance. TCRdb reran the public reads through fastp at Q25 and MiXCR, keeping productive beta chains. When rows share a CDR3 protein, they turn into one entry using the most common DNA and genes. The V and J calls, along with clone size, are taken from TCRdb and not from the paper's own processing. This sample is represented by roughly 400,000 distinct CDR3 sequences; around 19% of them were singletons. The ten most abundant clones make up over 15% of the sample.

With regard to this clonotype: Its antigen specificity is not known. Base qualities are not at hand, and no much larger clone is one base apart.

Broad study findings and their caveats: Most clones expanded after primary vaccination (almost 97% of CD4 and 70% to 90% of CD8) were re-detected after the booster, suggesting that broad memory maintenance occurred. Only a couple of donors were included in the study, so the extent to which the findings can be generalized is limited. Compared with the primary T-cell response, the secondary T-cell response was faster but weaker, reaching its peak on day 5 rather than on day 15. FACS-sorted repertoires could contain abundant contaminating clonotypes from the bulk population, so computational filtering was required. A small fraction of clonotypes showed up in both the CD4 and CD8 compartments, probably as a result of convergent recombination.

The origin of this receptor is a man between 18 and 35 years old who received the YFV17D yellow fever vaccine. Sequences were derived from PBMCs, sampled before the yellow fever booster vaccination. The V and J segments used are TRBV14 and TRBJ1-2; the D gene cannot be named for sure. The CDR3 reads CASSQGDNYGYTF. The DNA sequence is given as TGTGCCAGCAGCCAAGGCGACAACTATGGCTACACCTTC. The variable domain in full, with residues beyond the CDR3 obtained from the reference TRBV14 and TRBJ1-2 genes, is EAGVTQFPSHSVIEKGQTVTLRCDPISGHDNLYWYRRVMGKEIKFLLHFVKESKQDESGMPNNRFLAERTGGTYSTLKVQPAELEDSGVYFCASSQGDNYGYTFGSGTRLTVV.